This TCR beta chain appears in the sequencing data of a study of T cell clonotyping in hematopoietic cell transplantation. Study-level findings and limits: Recipient TCR diversity dropped after transplant; expanded clonotypes rose from day 30 to 180.

Time point indicated: recipient sample about 28 days before transplant, after cytoreduction. Recipients were bled about 28 days pretransplant and at posttransplant days 30, 100, 180. To note about this clone: Its antigen is still unknown.

The germline V gene has CDR1 SGHTA and CDR2 FQGNSA. Deletions cut 5 bases from V and 6 bases from J, with 7 bases between. This CDR3 has 11 residues. Measured with immunoSEQ multiplex PCR; TCRdb has only the in-frame clones, and not every one. The sample contains about 27,000 clones, roughly 70% of which appear only once. The sequence derives from a man aged 50-60 years with myelodysplastic syndrome. Some clones in this sample may be carry-over from other donors' samples. Sequencing was performed on peripheral blood mononuclear cells, taken before stem cell transplant. J is TRBJ1-2 and V is TRBV7-2; D unresolved. The CDR3 DNA sequence: TGTGCCAGCAGCCTGACGGATGGCTACACCTTC. Its protein is CASSLTDGYTF.